This entry concerns a single TCR beta chain. The data are from a study of blood T cell repertoires in COVID-19. The wider study: T cells, B-cell-depleted T cells, or PBMCs provided the cDNA or gDNA that served as material.

Source study methods: The authors estimated nucleated cell counts from reference gene primer amplification. Clones were read by immunoSEQ multiplex PCR, and TCRdb kept only the in-frame ones, dropping some. Clone size and the V and J calls come from that table; the DNA yielded D and trimming. The sample has 150,000 to 200,000 clones, about 82% seen once; the top ten hold 4.5% to 5.5%. CDR1 MNHEY and CDR2 SVGEGT come from the germline V gene. The junction had 2 bases not matched to a gene; V was cut back by 6 bases and J by 0 bases. CDR3 length: 15 amino acids. The TCR originated in a woman younger than 45 with acute or convalescent COVID-19. Sequenced material: peripheral blood. The genes are TRBV6-2 or TRBV6-3 and TRBJ2-1, with 10 bases fitting TRBD1. This chain's CDR3 is CASSDRGLSYNEQFF. The CDR3 DNA sequence: TGTGCCAGCAGCGACAGGGGGCTCTCCTACAATGAGCAGTTCTTC.